The clone carrying this TCR beta chain was observed a handful of times. Its target is unknown. Treatment was busulfan-fludarabine conditioning, a marrow graft, and cyclophosphamide on days +3 and +4. The entry originates in a study of T cells after posttransplantation cyclophosphamide. Generated by immunoSEQ multiplex PCR, the TCRdb table keeps only in-frame clones and is missing some. This table holds over 9,000 clones, 65% to 85% found once. General study points: Later blood repertoires were often dominated by clones from the donor CD8+ memory compartment. Blood and skin or GI T cell repertoires showed limited TRB overlap. TRB clonality was highly associated with recipient CMV seropositivity and reactivation.

The sequence derives from a female patient aged 50 to 60 who received an allogeneic stem cell transplant from a related donor, was CMV-positive, and had no GVHD. Some T cells could come from the graft donor. Sequenced material: PBMCs, taken after allogeneic stem cell transplant with posttransplant cyclophosphamide.

In DNA, the CDR3 is TGTGCCAGCAGCGACGGGGGAGGAGGGACCGGGGAGCTGTTTTTT. Protein sequence: CASSDGGGGTGELFF. The V and J genes are TRBV6-6 and TRBJ2-2, with a tentative D call TRBD2 (6 bases). Trimming removed 6 bases from V and 5 bases from J, with 16 bases in between. The CDR3 has 15 residues. Per germline, CDR1 MNHNY and CDR2 SVGAGI (reference sequence).